This T cell receptor (beta chain) emerged from a study of PD-L1 blockade in urothelial cancer. Background on the study: Patients began atezolizumab, 1,200 mg intravenously every 3 weeks, at some point between 2012 and 2014. Blood drawn 3 weeks (second dose) and 6 weeks after treatment start was analyzed. When blood samples were assessed, the median T cell count was 141,255. Men with urothelial cancer arising in the bladder made up most of the 29 patients.

Profiled with immunoSEQ multiplex PCR; TCRdb holds only in-frame clones, not every one. The table has 49,000 or so clones, around 84% seen once; the top ten hold over 20%. Time point noted: pretreatment peripheral blood. Trimming took 6 bases from V and 5 from J; bases not matched to a gene: 11. This CDR3 region has 16 residues. Looked up from germline, CDR1 is MNHEY and CDR2 is SMNVEV (reference sequence). The TCR sequence derives from a man between 60 and 75 years old with urothelial cancer. V and J are TRBV27 and TRBJ1-5; 9 positions match TRBD1. Sequences were derived from PBMCs, sampled around atezolizumab (anti-PD-L1) treatment. CDR3 nucleotide sequence: TGTGCCAGCAGCCGGAAGGGACAGGGTGAGCATCAGCCCCAGCATTTT. Its translation is CASSRKGQGEHQPQHF.